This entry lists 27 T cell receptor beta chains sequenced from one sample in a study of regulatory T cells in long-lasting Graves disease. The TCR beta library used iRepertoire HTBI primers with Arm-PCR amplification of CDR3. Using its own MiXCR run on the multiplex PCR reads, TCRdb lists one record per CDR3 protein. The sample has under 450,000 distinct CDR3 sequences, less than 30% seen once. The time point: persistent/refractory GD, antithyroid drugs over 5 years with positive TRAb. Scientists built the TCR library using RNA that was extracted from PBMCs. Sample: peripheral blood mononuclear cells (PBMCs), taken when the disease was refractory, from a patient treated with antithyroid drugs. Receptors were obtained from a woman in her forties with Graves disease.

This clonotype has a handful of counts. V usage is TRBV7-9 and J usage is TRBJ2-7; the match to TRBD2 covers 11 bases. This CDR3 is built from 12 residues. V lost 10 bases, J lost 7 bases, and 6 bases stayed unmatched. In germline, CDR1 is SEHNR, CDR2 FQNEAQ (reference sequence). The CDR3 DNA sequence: TGTGCCATTAGCGGGAGGGCCGGGGAGCAGTACTTC. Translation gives CAISGRAGEQYF. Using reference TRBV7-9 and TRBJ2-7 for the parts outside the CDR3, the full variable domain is DTGVSQNPRHKITKRGQNVTFRCDPISEHNRLYWYRQTLGQGPEFLTYFQNEAQLEKSRLLSDRFSAERPKGSFSTLEIQRTEQGDSAMYLCAISGRAGEQYFGPGTRLTVT.

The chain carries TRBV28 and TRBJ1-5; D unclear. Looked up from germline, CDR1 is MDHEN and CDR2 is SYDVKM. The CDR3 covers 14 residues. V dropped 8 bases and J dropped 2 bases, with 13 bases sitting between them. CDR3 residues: CASGLDGGNQPQHF. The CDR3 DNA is TGTGCCAGCGGCCTCGACGGGGGCAATCAGCCCCAGCATTTT.

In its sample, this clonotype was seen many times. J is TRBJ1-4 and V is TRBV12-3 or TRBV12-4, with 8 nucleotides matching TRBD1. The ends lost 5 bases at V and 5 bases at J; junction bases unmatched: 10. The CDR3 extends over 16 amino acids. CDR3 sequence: CASSQTTGGTNEKLFF. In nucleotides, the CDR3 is TGTGCCAGCAGTCAGACCACAGGGGGGACGAATGAAAAACTGTTTTTT.

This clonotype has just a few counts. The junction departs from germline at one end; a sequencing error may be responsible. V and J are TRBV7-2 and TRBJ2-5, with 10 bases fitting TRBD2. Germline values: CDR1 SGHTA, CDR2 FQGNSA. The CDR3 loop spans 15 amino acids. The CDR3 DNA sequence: TGTGCCAGCAGCGAACTAGCGGGGTACCACGAGACCCAGTACTTC. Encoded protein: CASSELAGYHETQYF.

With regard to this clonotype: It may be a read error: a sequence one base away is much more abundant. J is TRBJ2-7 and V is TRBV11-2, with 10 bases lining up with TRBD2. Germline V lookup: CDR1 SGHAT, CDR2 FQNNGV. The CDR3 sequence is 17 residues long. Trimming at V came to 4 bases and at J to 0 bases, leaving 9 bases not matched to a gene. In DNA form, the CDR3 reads TGTGCCAGCAGCTGGGGACTAGCGCGAGGAGGCTCCTACGAGCAGTACTTC. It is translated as CASSWGLARGGSYEQYF. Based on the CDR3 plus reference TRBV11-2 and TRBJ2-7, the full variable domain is EAGVAQSPRYKIIEKRQSVAFWCNPISGHATLYWYQQILGQGPKLLIQFQNNGVVDDSQLPKDRFSAERLKGVDSTLKIQPAKLEDSAVYLCASSWGLARGGSYEQYFGPGTRLTVT.

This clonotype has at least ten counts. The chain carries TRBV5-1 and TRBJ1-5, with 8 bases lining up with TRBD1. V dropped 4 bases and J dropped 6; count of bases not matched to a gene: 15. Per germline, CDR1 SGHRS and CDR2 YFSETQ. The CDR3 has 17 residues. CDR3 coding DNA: TGCGCCAGCAGCCCAACTCCCGGACAGGGTGGGAGTCAGCCCCAGCATTTT. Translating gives CASSPTPGQGGSQPQHF.

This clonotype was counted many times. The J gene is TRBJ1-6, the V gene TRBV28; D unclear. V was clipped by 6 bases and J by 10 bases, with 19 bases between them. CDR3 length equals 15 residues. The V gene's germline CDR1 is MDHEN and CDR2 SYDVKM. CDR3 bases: TGTGCCAGCAGGTCCACGGATGACTCGGGCTCACCCCTCCACTTT. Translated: CASRSTDDSGSPLHF.

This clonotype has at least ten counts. CDR3 loop: CASSLDMGGATYEQYF. As DNA, the CDR3 is TGTGCCAGCAGTTTAGATATGGGGGGAGCGACCTACGAGCAGTACTTC. The chain carries TRBV28 and TRBJ2-7, with D possibly matching TRBD2 (6 bases). The CDR3 is 16 amino acids. Germline V CDR1 and CDR2: MDHEN, SYDVKM. The V end lost 2 bases, the J end lost 2 bases, and 16 bases lay between the germline ends.

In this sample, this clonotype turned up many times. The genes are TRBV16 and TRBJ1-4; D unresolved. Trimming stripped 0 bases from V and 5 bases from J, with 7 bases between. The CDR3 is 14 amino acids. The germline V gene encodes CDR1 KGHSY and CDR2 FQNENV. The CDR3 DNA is TGTGCCAGCAGCCAATCGCAAGGAAATGAAAAACTGTTTTTT. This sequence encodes CASSQSQGNEKLFF.

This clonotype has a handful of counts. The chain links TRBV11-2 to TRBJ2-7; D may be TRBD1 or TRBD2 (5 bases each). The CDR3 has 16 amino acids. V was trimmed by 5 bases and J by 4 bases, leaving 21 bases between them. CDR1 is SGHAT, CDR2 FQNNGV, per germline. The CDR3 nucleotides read TGTGCCAGCAGCCTCATAGTGGGACCTCTGGAGTACGAGCAGTACTTC. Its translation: CASSLIVGPLEYEQYF. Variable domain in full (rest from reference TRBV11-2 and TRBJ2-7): EAGVAQSPRYKIIEKRQSVAFWCNPISGHATLYWYQQILGQGPKLLIQFQNNGVVDDSQLPKDRFSAERLKGVDSTLKIQPAKLEDSAVYLCASSLIVGPLEYEQYFGPGTRLTVT.

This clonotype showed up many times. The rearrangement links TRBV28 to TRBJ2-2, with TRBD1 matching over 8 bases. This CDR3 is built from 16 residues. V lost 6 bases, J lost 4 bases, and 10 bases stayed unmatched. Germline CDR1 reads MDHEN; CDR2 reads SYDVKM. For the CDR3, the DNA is TGTGCCAGCAGATTTAGAAGACAGGGGCCCACCGGGGAGCTGTTTTTT. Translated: CASRFRRQGPTGELFF. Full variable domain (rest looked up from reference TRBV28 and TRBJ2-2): DVKVTQSSRYLVKRTGEKVFLECVQDMDHENMFWYRQDPGLGLRLIYFSYDVKMKEKGDIPEGYSVSREKKERFSLILESASTNQTSMYLCASRFRRQGPTGELFFGEGSRLTVL.

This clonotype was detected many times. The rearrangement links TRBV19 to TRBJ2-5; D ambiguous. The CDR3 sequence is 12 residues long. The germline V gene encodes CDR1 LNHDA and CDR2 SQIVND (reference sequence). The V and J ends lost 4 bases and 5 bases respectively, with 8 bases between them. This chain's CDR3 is CASSKGWETQYF. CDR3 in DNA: TGTGCCAGTAGTAAAGGGTGGGAGACCCAGTACTTC.

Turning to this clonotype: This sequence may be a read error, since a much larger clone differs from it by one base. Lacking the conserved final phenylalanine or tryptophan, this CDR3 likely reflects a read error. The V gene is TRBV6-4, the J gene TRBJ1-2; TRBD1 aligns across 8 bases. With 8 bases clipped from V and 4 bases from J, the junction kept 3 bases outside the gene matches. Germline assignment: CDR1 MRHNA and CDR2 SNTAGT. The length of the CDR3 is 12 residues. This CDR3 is CASGTGGYGYTL. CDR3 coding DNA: TGTGCCAGCGGTACAGGGGGCTATGGCTACACCCTC.

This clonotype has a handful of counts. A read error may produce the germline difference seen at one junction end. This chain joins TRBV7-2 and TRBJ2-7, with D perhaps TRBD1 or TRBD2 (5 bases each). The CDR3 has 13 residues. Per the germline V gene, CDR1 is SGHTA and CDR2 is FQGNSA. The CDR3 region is CASSMGTNYEQYF. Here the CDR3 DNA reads TGTGCTAGCAGCATGGGGACCAACTACGAGCAGTACTTC.

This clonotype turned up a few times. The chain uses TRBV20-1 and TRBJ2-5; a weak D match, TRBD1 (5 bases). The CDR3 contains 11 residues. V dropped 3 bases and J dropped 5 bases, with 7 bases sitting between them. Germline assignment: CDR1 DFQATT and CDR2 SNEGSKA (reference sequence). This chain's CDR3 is CSASRVETQYF. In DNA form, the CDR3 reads TGCAGTGCTAGCAGGGTGGAGACCCAGTACTTC.

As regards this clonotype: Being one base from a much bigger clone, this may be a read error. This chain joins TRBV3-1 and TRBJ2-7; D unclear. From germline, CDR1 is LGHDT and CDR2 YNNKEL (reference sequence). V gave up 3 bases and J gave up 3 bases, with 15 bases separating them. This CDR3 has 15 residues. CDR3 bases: TGTGCCAGCAGCCAGGCTGCAGGAAGGATCTACGAGCAGTACTTC. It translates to CASSQAAGRIYEQYF.

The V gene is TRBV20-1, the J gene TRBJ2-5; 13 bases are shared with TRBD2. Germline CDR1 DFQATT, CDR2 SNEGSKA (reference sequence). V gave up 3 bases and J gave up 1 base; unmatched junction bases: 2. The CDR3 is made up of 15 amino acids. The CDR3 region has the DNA TGCAGTGCTAGGACTAGCGGGAGGCCCCAAGAGACCCAGTACTTC. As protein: CSARTSGRPQETQYF.

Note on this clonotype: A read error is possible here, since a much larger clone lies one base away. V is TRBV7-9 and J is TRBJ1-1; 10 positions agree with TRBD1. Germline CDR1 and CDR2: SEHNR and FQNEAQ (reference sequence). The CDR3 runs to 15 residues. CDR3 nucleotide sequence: TGTGCCAGCACTCCGGGACAGGGGAAGGGGACTGAAGCTCTCTTT. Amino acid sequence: CASTPGQGKGTEALF.

The CDR3 loop is CASSHRTSSYNEQFF. In DNA, the CDR3 is TGTGCCAGCAGCCACCGGACTAGCTCCTACAATGAGCAGTTCTTC. The chain joins TRBV5-4 to TRBJ2-1, with 7 bases matching TRBD2. Germline trimming cut 4 bases from V and 0 bases from J; bases unmatched to any gene: 4. This CDR3 contains 15 residues. Germline lookup yields CDR1 SGHNT and CDR2 YYREEE (reference sequence).

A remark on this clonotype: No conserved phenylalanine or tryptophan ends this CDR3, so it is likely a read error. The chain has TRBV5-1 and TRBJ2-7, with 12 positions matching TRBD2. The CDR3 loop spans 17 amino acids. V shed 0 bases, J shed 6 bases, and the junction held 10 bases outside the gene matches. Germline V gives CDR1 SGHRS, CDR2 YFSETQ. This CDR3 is CASSLGRLAGDAGEQYS. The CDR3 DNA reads TGCGCCAGCAGCTTGGGACGACTAGCGGGAGATGCAGGCGAGCAGTACTCC.

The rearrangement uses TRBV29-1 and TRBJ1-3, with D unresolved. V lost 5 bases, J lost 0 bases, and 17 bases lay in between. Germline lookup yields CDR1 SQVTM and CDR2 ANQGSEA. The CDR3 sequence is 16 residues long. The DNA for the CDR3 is TGCAGCGTTCTTGGTCCCGACGTCCGCTCTGGAAACACCATATATTTT. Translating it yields CSVLGPDVRSGNTIYF.

The CDR3: CASRPTGSSYEQYF. Here the CDR3 DNA reads TGTGCCAGCAGGCCGACAGGGAGCTCCTACGAGCAGTACTTC. The chain is built from TRBV7-9 and TRBJ2-7, with 7 bases aligning to TRBD1. With V trimmed by 6 bases and J by 0 bases, 5 bases remained unmatched. The CDR3 is 14 amino acids. Germline-derived CDR1 and CDR2 are SEHNR and FQNEAQ (reference sequence).

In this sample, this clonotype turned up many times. The CDR3 nucleotides are TGTGCCAGCAGTCGGACAGGGGATCATGGCTACACCTTC. Amino acid sequence: CASSRTGDHGYTF. V usage is TRBV6-1 and J usage is TRBJ1-2; TRBD1 agrees at 9 bases. The CDR3 spans 13 residues. The germline V gene encodes CDR1 MNHNS and CDR2 SASEGT. The junction had 4 bases not matched to a gene; V was cut back by 5 bases and J by 6 bases.

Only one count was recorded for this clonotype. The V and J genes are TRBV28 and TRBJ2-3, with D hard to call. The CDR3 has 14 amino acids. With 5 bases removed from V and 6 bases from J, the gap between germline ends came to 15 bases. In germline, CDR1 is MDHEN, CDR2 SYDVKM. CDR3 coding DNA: TGTGCCAGCAGTCGCGTTGTTCCGTGGGATACGCAGTATTTT. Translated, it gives CASSRVVPWDTQYF.

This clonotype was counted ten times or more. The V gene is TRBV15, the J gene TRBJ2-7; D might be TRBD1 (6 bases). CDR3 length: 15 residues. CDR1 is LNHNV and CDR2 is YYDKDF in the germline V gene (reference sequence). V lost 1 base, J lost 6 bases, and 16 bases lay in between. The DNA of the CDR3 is TGTGCCACCAGCAGAGGCAGGGGAATATTAGTCGAGCAGTACTTC. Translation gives CATSRGRGILVEQYF.

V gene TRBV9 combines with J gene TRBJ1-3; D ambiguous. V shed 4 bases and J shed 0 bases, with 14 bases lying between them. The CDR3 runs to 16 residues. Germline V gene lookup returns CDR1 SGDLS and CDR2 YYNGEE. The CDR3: CASSPRPDSSGNTIYF. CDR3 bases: TGTGCCAGCAGCCCTCGCCCGGATAGCTCTGGAAACACCATATATTTT. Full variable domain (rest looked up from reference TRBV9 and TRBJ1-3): DSGVTQTPKHLITATGQRVTLRCSPRSGDLSVYWYQQSLDQGLQFLIQYYNGEERAKGNILERFSAQQFPDLHSELNLSSLELGDSALYFCASSPRPDSSGNTIYFGEGSWLTVV.

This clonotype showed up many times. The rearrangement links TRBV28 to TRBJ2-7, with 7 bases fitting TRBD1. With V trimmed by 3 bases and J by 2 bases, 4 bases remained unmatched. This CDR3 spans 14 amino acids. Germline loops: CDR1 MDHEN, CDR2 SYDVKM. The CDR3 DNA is TGTGCCAGCAGTTTGTTTAGGGGGCCCTACGAGCAGTACTTC. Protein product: CASSLFRGPYEQYF.